The 24 T cell receptor beta chains listed next were all sequenced from one sample in a study of naive and memory T cell subsets. Ligated cDNA underwent four rounds of PCR with nested alpha and beta constant region primers and SP2. TCRdb reanalysed the 5' RACE reads using MiXCR and keeps one entry per CDR3 protein. The repertoire includes about 62,000 distinct CDR3 sequences, more than 6.5% of them detected once, and about a fifth sits in the top ten. An oligonucleotide containing a UMI was ligated to the 3' end of TCR cDNA. The receptors stem from a female donor in good health.

This clonotype occurred a few times. The chain links TRBV5-1 to TRBJ2-3; 11 nucleotides align to TRBD1. The CDR3 extends over 14 amino acids. V shed 5 bases and J 4 bases; nucleotides not matched to a gene: 3. Germline CDR1 and CDR2: SGHRS and YFSETQ. CDR3 loop: CASSVDRGPDTQYF. The CDR3 region has the DNA TGCGCCAGCAGTGTGGACAGGGGGCCAGATACGCAGTATTTT. The variable domain in full, completed from reference TRBV5-1 and TRBJ2-3, reads KAGVTQTPRYLIKTRGQQVTLSCSPISGHRSVSWYQQTPGQGLQFLFEYFSETQRNKGNFPGRFSGRQFSNSRSEMNVSTLELGDSALYLCASSVDRGPDTQYFGPGTRLTVL.

CDR3 nucleotides: TGCAGCGTTGAGGGCTTTCAGGGGGCAAGCACTGAAGCTTTCTTT. Its protein is CSVEGFQGASTEAFF. V gene TRBV29-1 combines with J gene TRBJ1-1, with 8 nucleotides matching TRBD1. The ends lost 3 bases at V and 4 bases at J; junction bases unmatched: 10. Germline V gives CDR1 SQVTM, CDR2 ANQGSEA. This CDR3 contains 15 residues.

This clonotype has at least ten counts. The J gene is TRBJ1-4, the V gene TRBV28; 10 nucleotides line up with TRBD1. This CDR3 spans 15 amino acids. CDR1 and CDR2 (germline): MDHEN, SYDVKM. V was clipped by 8 bases and J by 8 bases; unmatched bases: 11. Written as DNA, the CDR3 is TGTGCCAGCCAACCGGGACAGGGGTTTAGGGAAAAACTGTTTTTT. Its translation: CASQPGQGFREKLFF.

This clonotype was counted a few times. The chain links TRBV20-1 to TRBJ1-2; D unclear. This CDR3 is built from 16 residues. Germline-derived CDR1 and CDR2 are DFQATT and SNEGSKA (reference sequence). Trimming took 1 base from V and 0 from J, leaving 15 bases between them. CDR3 residues: CSARGLGDRANYGYTF. CDR3 bases: TGCAGTGCTAGAGGGTTAGGAGACCGAGCTAACTATGGCTACACCTTC.

This clonotype came up once. The J gene is TRBJ2-3, the V gene TRBV20-1, with a possible D match to TRBD2 (6 bases). The CDR3 contains 16 residues. V lost 3 bases and J 0 bases, leaving 16 bases between the germline ends. CDR1 is DFQATT and CDR2 is SNEGSKA in the germline V gene (reference sequence). The CDR3 reads CSARLGGGSSTDTQYF. In nucleotides, the CDR3 is TGCAGTGCTAGGTTGGGAGGAGGGAGTAGCACAGATACGCAGTATTTT.

The chain couples TRBV4-1 to TRBJ1-1; D uncertain. CDR1 is MGHRA, CDR2 YSYEKL, per germline. V was pared by 1 base and J by 1 base, with 13 bases between. The CDR3 loop spans 16 amino acids. CDR3 protein: CASSQVPRRGNTEAFF. CDR3 DNA: TGCGCCAGCAGCCAAGTACCACGAAGAGGGAACACTGAAGCTTTCTTT.

There are a few counts of this clonotype. V usage is TRBV6-1 and J usage is TRBJ1-2; no clear D. In germline, CDR1 is MNHNS, CDR2 SASEGT. V was cut by 1 base and J by 8 bases, with 17 bases left in between. CDR3 length: 15 amino acids. The CDR3 reads CASSEGNKIAEGYTF. Written as DNA, the CDR3 is TGTGCCAGCAGTGAAGGGAACAAGATCGCGGAGGGCTACACCTTC.

The chain links TRBV28 to TRBJ2-5; D call uncertain. V was cut by 6 bases and J by 2 bases, with 7 bases left in between. The CDR3 contains 12 residues. Germline V gene data show CDR1 as MDHEN and CDR2 as SYDVKM. The CDR3 DNA is TGTGCCAGCAGATCACCACAAGAGACCCAGTACTTC. This gives the protein CASRSPQETQYF.

This clonotype came up once. V is TRBV27 and J is TRBJ1-1; D is uncertain. Germline CDR1 MNHEY, CDR2 SMNVEV (reference sequence). This CDR3 has 15 residues. Trimming left V 2 bases short and J 2 bases short, with 12 bases between. The CDR3 reads CASSLMSLGNTEAFF. The CDR3 bases are TGTGCCAGCAGTTTAATGAGCCTAGGCAACACTGAAGCTTTCTTT.

Only a few counts were recorded for this clonotype. The V gene is TRBV27, the J gene TRBJ2-7; D remains unclear. Per germline, CDR1 MNHEY and CDR2 SMNVEV (reference sequence). Trimming shortened V by 1 base and J by 0 bases, and 13 bases separated the two germline ends. The CDR3 is made up of 16 amino acids. This CDR3 reads CASSLYSDFGSYEQYF. In nucleotides, the CDR3 is TGTGCCAGCAGTTTATATTCCGATTTCGGCTCCTACGAGCAGTACTTC.

This chain uses TRBV12-3 or TRBV12-4 with TRBJ2-7; no clear D gene. The CDR3 runs 15 residues. With 3 bases removed from V and 2 bases from J, the gap between germline ends came to 14 bases. CDR3 sequence reads: CASSFALGFTYEQYF. The CDR3, as DNA: TGTGCCAGCAGTTTTGCTCTTGGGTTTACCTACGAGCAGTACTTC.

A few counts support this clonotype. J is TRBJ2-1 and V is TRBV9; 10 bases line up with TRBD2. The CDR3 has 15 amino acids. Germline CDR1 reads SGDLS; CDR2 reads YYNGEE. J was trimmed by 3 bases and V by 4 bases; bases with no gene match: 4. The CDR3 is CASSPSGGHYNEQFF. The CDR3 nucleotides are TGTGCCAGCAGCCCTAGCGGGGGCCACTACAATGAGCAGTTCTTC. The full variable domain, in which reference TRBV9 and TRBJ2-1 provide the parts outside the CDR3, is DSGVTQTPKHLITATGQRVTLRCSPRSGDLSVYWYQQSLDQGLQFLIQYYNGEERAKGNILERFSAQQFPDLHSELNLSSLELGDSALYFCASSPSGGHYNEQFFGPGTRLTVL.

This chain links TRBV12-3 or TRBV12-4 with TRBJ2-7; the match to TRBD1 covers 10 bases. V lost 2 bases and J lost 6; bases outside the gene matches: 1. The CDR3 spans 13 residues. Here the CDR3 DNA reads TGTGCCAGCAGTTTACGGGACAGGGGCGAGCAGTACTTC. Translating gives CASSLRDRGEQYF.

This sequence joins TRBV5-5 and TRBJ2-7; D unresolved. V shed 0 bases and J shed 2 bases, with 9 bases lying between them. Germline-derived CDR1 and CDR2 are SGHKS and YYEKEE (reference sequence). The length of the CDR3 is 14 residues. In DNA form, the CDR3 reads TGTGCCAGCAGCTTGGGCAGCCGCACCTACGAGCAGTACTTC. Its translation is CASSLGSRTYEQYF.

The rearrangement joins TRBV6-5 to TRBJ2-1, with D possibly TRBD1 on 6 matching bases. The CDR3 spans 15 residues. V lost 4 bases and J lost 6, with 16 bases in between. The germline V gene encodes CDR1 MNHEY and CDR2 SVGAGI. CDR3 sequence: CASSSPGEKRNEQFF. The CDR3 nucleotides are TGTGCCAGCAGTTCCCCAGGGGAAAAACGCAATGAGCAGTTCTTC.

The table lists this clonotype with a few counts. The DNA of the CDR3 is TGCAGCGTTGAGGCTGTCGTTAATGAGCAGTTCTTC. Translation gives CSVEAVVNEQFF. The V gene is TRBV29-1, the J gene TRBJ2-1; D uncertain. This CDR3 comprises 12 residues. V was cut by 3 bases and J by 7 bases, with 10 bases left in between. CDR1 and CDR2 from the germline V gene are SQVTM and ANQGSEA.

The chain employs TRBV20-1 and TRBJ1-1; unclear D gene. Per germline, CDR1 DFQATT and CDR2 SNEGSKA (reference sequence). The length of the CDR3 is 15 residues. The CDR3 DNA follows: TGCAGCCCTTTATCGGGTTTATCTGCGAACACTGAAGCTTTCTTT. Its protein product is CSPLSGLSANTEAFF.

V is TRBV11-1 and J is TRBJ1-5; TRBD1 is a possible D gene (6 bases). V was cut by 5 bases and J by 4 bases, with 12 bases left in between. The CDR3 totals 14 residues. The germline V gene has CDR1 SGHAT and CDR2 FQDESV (reference sequence). The DNA for the CDR3 is TGTGCCAGCAGCAACGGACAGCCTAATCAGCCCCAGCATTTT. It encodes CASSNGQPNQPQHF.

This clonotype was seen ten or more times. The V gene is TRBV9, the J gene TRBJ1-6; 7 bases map to TRBD1. CDR1 and CDR2 (germline): SGDLS, YYNGEE. The CDR3 contains 15 residues. V gave up 1 base and J gave up 6 bases; unmatched junction bases: 4. CDR3 region: CASSVRAGGNSPLHF. The CDR3 bases are TGTGCCAGCAGCGTACGGGCAGGGGGTAATTCACCCCTCCACTTT. Full variable domain (rest looked up from reference TRBV9 and TRBJ1-6): DSGVTQTPKHLITATGQRVTLRCSPRSGDLSVYWYQQSLDQGLQFLIQYYNGEERAKGNILERFSAQQFPDLHSELNLSSLELGDSALYFCASSVRAGGNSPLHFGNGTRLTVT.

The chain combines TRBV19 with TRBJ2-1; 8 bases match TRBD1. This CDR3 is 16 amino acids long. The trim removed 4 bases at V and 1 base at J, leaving 6 bases unmatched. Germline values: CDR1 LNHDA, CDR2 SQIVND (reference sequence). The CDR3 DNA reads as TGTGCCAGTAGTAGTTACAGGGGGGCGTCCTACAATGAGCAGTTCTTC. As protein: CASSSYRGASYNEQFF.

The chain combines TRBV27 with TRBJ1-5; the D gene is possibly TRBD1 (5 bases). The germline V and J ends were trimmed by 5 bases and 1 base, with 15 bases remaining between them. Germline-derived CDR1 and CDR2 are MNHEY and SMNVEV (reference sequence). This CDR3 is built from 16 residues. The CDR3 DNA sequence: TGTGCCAGCAGTGACCGGTCAGGGCTGAGCAATCAGCCCCAGCATTTT. Its translation is CASSDRSGLSNQPQHF.

The sample holds many counts of this clonotype. V and J are TRBV20-1 and TRBJ1-4; 7 nucleotides line up with TRBD1. Germline assignment: CDR1 DFQATT and CDR2 SNEGSKA (reference sequence). The V gene end was trimmed by 2 bases and the J gene end by 13 bases; junction bases not matched to a gene: 16. The CDR3 is 15 amino acids. The DNA of the CDR3 is TGCAGTGCTAGACCCATGACTACAGGGGTTGGGGGACTGTTTTTT. Amino acids: CSARPMTTGVGGLFF.

The chain combines TRBV12-3 or TRBV12-4 with TRBJ2-7; no clear D. V was trimmed by 7 bases and J by 3 bases, leaving 13 bases between them. CDR3 length equals 13 residues. The DNA of the CDR3 is TGTGCCAGCACGAAGTCACAACTCTACGAGCAGTACTTC. Translating it yields CASTKSQLYEQYF.

J is TRBJ2-2 and V is TRBV2; weak D call: TRBD1 (6 bases). The V gene lost 6 bases and the J gene lost 7 bases, with 15 bases spanning the gap. Germline lookup yields CDR1 SNHLY and CDR2 FYNNEI. CDR3 length equals 14 residues. Here the CDR3 reads CASRSGQKIGELFF. The CDR3 bases are TGTGCCAGCAGGTCTGGACAGAAGATCGGGGAGCTGTTTTTT.